This T cell receptor (beta chain) was captured by sequencing in a study of shared T cell receptors in the human thymus (dated by TCRdb to about 2021). Looking at the study overall: The study examined how self-reactive, shared T-cell receptor alpha chains are generated in the human thymus.

The library was built by means of the immunoSEQ multiplex PCR assay. TCRdb retrieved this table from immuneACCESS and kept in-frame rearrangements only. Not all clones are present; in checked studies, unresolved V genes account for under half, and no reason is known for the remainder. In all, the sample holds 720,000 or so clones, and over 75% of those were seen once. The ten largest make up 0.0095% to 0.013% of the sample. V lost 6 bases and J lost 2 bases, and the count of bases not matched to a germline gene is 9. CDR1 SGHRS and CDR2 YFSETQ were looked up in the germline V gene. The CDR3 goes from the cysteine to the phenylalanine over 16 residues. CDR3 DNA is the only sequence kept; it has 48 bases, read in frame from the first base. About this clone itself: What this receptor recognizes is not known. It has no much larger one-base neighbor in the sample; base qualities were not kept.

These data also featured in a second study, about human thymus T cells. Looking at the second paper: Donors were immunologically healthy infants undergoing open corrective cardiac surgery for congenital heart defects in Finland. The thymus tissue came from surgical resects taken out during corrective cardiac surgery. Usage of V and J gene segments appeared to be biased in both the thymic and the peripheral blood repertoires. The related research reported highly overlapping thymic TCR repertoires among unrelated individuals. TCR alpha and beta repertoires from roughly 8 infant thymus samples and four related peripheral blood samples were characterized in the study. Donor ages ranging from roughly 6 to 244 days were recorded, and more than five male and a couple of female infants were included in the cohort. Thymocytes were freed from the tissue by mechanical means and kept at -70 degrees C as pellets of roughly 9-30 million cells. A QIAsymphony instrument was used to extract genomic DNA from the frozen cell pellets. Using the immunoSEQ multiplex PCR assay, the TCRB and TCRAD loci were amplified from a standardized quantity of quality-controlled genomic DNA. The V(D)J region was spanned by amplicons of a length sufficient to cover the CDR3 and to identify V and J genes. Amplicon sequencing was performed on an Illumina platform through the commercial immunoSEQ service. Primer bias and sequencing errors were corrected using previously described methods, and TCRAD and TCRB definitions followed the IMGT database. Analysis of the repertoires was done with immunoSEQ Analyzer 3.0 and VDJTools and included basic statistics, V/J segment usage, diversity estimates, rarefaction and pairwise overlap. Diversity was estimated using the Chao1, ChaoE, Efron-Thisted, Shannon and inverse Simpson indices, and was also estimated on datasets down-sampled to the size of the smallest sample. Repertoire overlap was assessed by strict matching of CDR3 nucleotide sequence, V gene and J gene, and clustering was done by Jaccard-based multidimensional scaling. Thymus samples yielded on average approximately 840,000 unique TCRB clonotypes, compared with 80,000 to 95,000 from blood samples.

Sequenced sample: thymocytes. The clonotype was recovered from a girl younger than two with a congenital heart defect. Donor details come from another sample of the same person, matched by shared clones. The sequence links TRBV5-1 to TRBJ1-2; 11 bases in the middle match TRBD1. The sequenced DNA: TGCGCCAGCACTGCAGGGACAGGGGGTTCCAACTATGGCTACACCTTC. This codes for CASTAGTGGSNYGYTF. This CDR3, with the reference TRBV5-1 and TRBJ1-2 proteins standing in past its ends, gives the full variable domain KAGVTQTPRYLIKTRGQQVTLSCSPISGHRSVSWYQQTPGQGLQFLFEYFSETQRNKGNFPGRFSGRQFSNSRSEMNVSTLELGDSALYLCASTAGTGGSNYGYTFGSGTRLTVV.